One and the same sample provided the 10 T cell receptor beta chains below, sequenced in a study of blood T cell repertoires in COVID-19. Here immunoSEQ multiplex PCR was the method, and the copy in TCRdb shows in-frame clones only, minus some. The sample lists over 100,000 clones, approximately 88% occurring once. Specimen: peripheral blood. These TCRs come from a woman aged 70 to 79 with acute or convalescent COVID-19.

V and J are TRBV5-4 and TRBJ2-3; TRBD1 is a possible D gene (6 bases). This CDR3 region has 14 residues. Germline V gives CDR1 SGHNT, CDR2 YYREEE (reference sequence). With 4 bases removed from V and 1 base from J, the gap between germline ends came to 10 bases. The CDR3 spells CASSTRQGTDTQYF. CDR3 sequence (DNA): TGTGCCAGCAGCACCCGACAGGGCACAGATACGCAGTATTTT.

This CDR3 reads CASSRDRHQETQYF. CDR3 bases: TGCGCCAGCAGCCGGGACAGACACCAAGAGACCCAGTACTTC. V gene TRBV5-1 combines with J gene TRBJ2-5, with TRBD1 identical over 7 bases. This CDR3 region has 14 residues. Trimming cost V 4 bases and J 0 bases; bases outside gene matches: 3. Germline V gene lookup returns CDR1 SGHRS and CDR2 YFSETQ. The full variable domain, completed using reference TRBV5-1 and TRBJ2-5, is KAGVTQTPRYLIKTRGQQVTLSCSPISGHRSVSWYQQTPGQGLQFLFEYFSETQRNKGNFPGRFSGRQFSNSRSEMNVSTLELGDSALYLCASSRDRHQETQYFGPGTRLLVL.

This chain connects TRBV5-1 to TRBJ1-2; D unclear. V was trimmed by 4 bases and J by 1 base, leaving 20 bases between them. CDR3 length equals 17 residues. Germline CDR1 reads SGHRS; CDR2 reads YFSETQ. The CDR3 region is CASSRVAALAFNYGYTF. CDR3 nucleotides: TGCGCCAGCAGCCGAGTCGCGGCGCTTGCCTTTAACTATGGCTACACCTTC.

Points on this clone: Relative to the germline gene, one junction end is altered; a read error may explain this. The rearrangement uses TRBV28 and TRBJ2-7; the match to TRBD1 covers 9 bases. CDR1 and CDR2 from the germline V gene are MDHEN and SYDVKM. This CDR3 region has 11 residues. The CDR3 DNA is TGTGCCAGCAGTTCCGGGACAGGGAACCTCTTC. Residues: CASSSGTGNLF. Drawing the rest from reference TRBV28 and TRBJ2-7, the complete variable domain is DVKVTQSSRYLVKRTGEKVFLECVQDMDHENMFWYRQDPGLGLRLIYFSYDVKMKEKGDIPEGYSVSREKKERFSLILESASTNQTSMYLCASSSGTGNLFGPGTRLTVT.

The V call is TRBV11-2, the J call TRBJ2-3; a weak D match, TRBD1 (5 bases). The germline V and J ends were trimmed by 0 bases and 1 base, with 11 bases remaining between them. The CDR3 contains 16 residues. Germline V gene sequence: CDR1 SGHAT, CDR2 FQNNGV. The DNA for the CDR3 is TGTGCCAGCAGCTTAGATCCAGACAGCCGCACAGATACGCAGTATTTT. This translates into CASSLDPDSRTDTQYF.

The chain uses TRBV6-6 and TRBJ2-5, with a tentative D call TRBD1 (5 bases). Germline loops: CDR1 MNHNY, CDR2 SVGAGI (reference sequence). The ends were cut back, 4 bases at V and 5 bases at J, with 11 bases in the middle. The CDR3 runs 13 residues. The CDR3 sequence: CASSLTASETQYF. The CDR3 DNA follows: TGTGCCAGCAGTTTGACAGCCAGTGAGACCCAGTACTTC.

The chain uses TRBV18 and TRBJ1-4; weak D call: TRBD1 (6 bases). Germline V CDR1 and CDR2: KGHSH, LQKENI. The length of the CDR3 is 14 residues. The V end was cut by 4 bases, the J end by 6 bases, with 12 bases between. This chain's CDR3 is CASSRTEPDEKLFF. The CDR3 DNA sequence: TGTGCCAGCTCACGGACAGAACCAGATGAAAAACTGTTTTTT.

This chain's CDR3 is CASSPTSGAETQYF. The DNA for the CDR3 is TGTGCCAGCAGCCCAACTTCAGGGGCAGAGACCCAGTACTTC. V gene TRBV7-9 combines with J gene TRBJ2-5; D may be TRBD1 (6 bases). Per germline, CDR1 SEHNR and CDR2 FQNEAQ (reference sequence). The CDR3 has 14 residues. V lost 5 bases and J lost 4, with 14 bases in between.

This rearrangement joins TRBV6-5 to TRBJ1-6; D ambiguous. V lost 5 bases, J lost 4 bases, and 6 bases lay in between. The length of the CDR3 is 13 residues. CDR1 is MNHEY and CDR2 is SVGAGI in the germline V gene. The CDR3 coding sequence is TGTGCCAGCAGTATTCAATATAATTCACCCCTCCACTTT. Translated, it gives CASSIQYNSPLHF.

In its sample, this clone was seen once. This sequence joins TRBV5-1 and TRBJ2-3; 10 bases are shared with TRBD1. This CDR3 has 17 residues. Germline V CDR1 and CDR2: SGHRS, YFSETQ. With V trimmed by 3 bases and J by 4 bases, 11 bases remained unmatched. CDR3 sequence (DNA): TGCGCCAGCAGCTCCCCTGCCGGGACAGGGGTCCCAGATACGCAGTATTTT. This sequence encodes CASSSPAGTGVPDTQYF.